These 6 T cell receptor beta chains originate from one sample sequenced in a study of control samples from healthy donors and cancer patients. Libraries were prepared by immunoSEQ multiplex PCR; TCRdb keeps only in-frame clonotypes and omits some of them. The data show some 410,000 clones, with approximately 90% seen just once and 6% to 7% held by the top ten. Sequenced sample: PBMCs. These receptors originate from a man aged 40-49 years with head and neck cancer.

The chain recombines TRBV5-5 with TRBJ1-5; TRBD1 aligns across 8 bases. V lost 0 bases to trimming and J lost 6 bases; unmatched junction nucleotides: 5. The CDR3 totals 15 residues. Germline V CDR1 and CDR2: SGHKS, YYEKEE (reference sequence). CDR3 sequence reads: CASSLERQGSQPQHF. CDR3 sequence (DNA): TGTGCCAGCAGCTTGGAAAGACAGGGGAGTCAGCCCCAGCATTTT. Looking up the rest from reference TRBV5-5 and TRBJ1-5 gives the full variable domain: DAGVTQSPTHLIKTRGQQVTLRCSPISGHKSVSWYQQVLGQGPQFIFQYYEKEERGRGNFPDRFSARQFPNYSSELNVNALLLGDSALYLCASSLERQGSQPQHFGDGTRLSIL.

The rearrangement uses TRBV5-6 and TRBJ2-7, with 15 bases identical to TRBD2. The CDR3 length is 15 residues. The junction had 1 base not matched to a gene; V was cut back by 3 bases and J by 3 bases. Germline assignment: CDR1 SGHDT and CDR2 YYEEEE. CDR3 protein: CASSWGLAGGYEQYF. The CDR3 DNA sequence: TGTGCCAGCAGCTGGGGACTAGCGGGGGGCTACGAGCAGTACTTC.

V and J are TRBV12-3 or TRBV12-4 and TRBJ1-2; D is unclear. The germline V and J ends were trimmed by 0 bases and 12 bases, with 11 bases remaining between them. The CDR3 is 12 residues long. CDR3 DNA: TGTGCCAGCAGTTTAGCGGGCAGGTCCCACACCTTC. This gives the protein CASSLAGRSHTF.

A single count supports this clone. Other nucleotide sequences in the sample specify the same CDR3. The V call is TRBV6-1, the J call TRBJ1-5; D is ambiguous. The CDR3 has 11 amino acids. Looked up from germline, CDR1 is MNHNS and CDR2 is SASEGT. V lost 3 bases and J lost 6, with 3 bases in between. The DNA of the CDR3 is TGTGCCAGCAGTGAGGGTCAGCCCCAGCATTTT. Translation gives CASSEGQPQHF.

There are a few counts of this clone. The chain employs TRBV5-5 and TRBJ1-5, with TRBD1 matching over 9 bases. V trimming: 4 bases; J trimming: 6 bases; junction bases outside the gene matches: 5. CDR1 is SGHKS, CDR2 YYEKEE, per germline (reference sequence). The CDR3 is 14 residues long. CDR3 in amino acids: CASSRDRVGQPQHF. In nucleotides, the CDR3 is TGTGCCAGCAGCCGGGACAGGGTTGGTCAGCCCCAGCATTTT.

The V gene is TRBV9, the J gene TRBJ1-5; D is perhaps TRBD1 (5 bases). Trimming took 0 bases from V and 7 from J, leaving 17 bases between them. The CDR3 is 16 amino acids. CDR1 is SGDLS and CDR2 is YYNGEE in the germline V gene. This CDR3 is CASSVGAQGGVQPQHF. The CDR3 region has the DNA TGTGCCAGCAGCGTAGGCGCCCAGGGAGGGGTACAGCCCCAGCATTTT.